A single sample gave rise to the 15 T cell receptor beta chains below, sequenced in a study of T cells in Graves' hyperthyroidism and ophthalmopathy. Amplification of TCR beta CDR3 regions was performed using RNA transcripts as template. The TCR CDR3 first-round RT-PCR relied on the HTBI primer set. TCRdb recomputed calls from the multiplex PCR reads with MiXCR, one row per CDR3 protein. The sample shows some 500,000 distinct CDR3 sequences, around 14% of them seen only once. Sequencing input: blood. All receptors come from a woman aged 18-29 years with Graves' hyperthyroidism.

A few counts support this clonotype. The chain couples TRBV19 to TRBJ2-7; 9 positions match TRBD1. The CDR3 contains 15 residues. Trimming at V came to 4 bases and at J to 1 base, leaving 5 bases not matched to a gene. Germline CDR1 reads LNHDA; CDR2 reads SQIVND (reference sequence). CDR3 in DNA: TGTGCCAGTAGTAAACAGGGGGCTATATCCTACGAGCAGTACTTC. Encoded protein: CASSKQGAISYEQYF.

This clonotype was seen at least ten times. The V and J genes are TRBV2 and TRBJ2-2; D might be TRBD2 (6 bases). This CDR3 has 14 amino acids. Trimming pared 4 bases from V and 2 bases from J, leaving 8 bases between. CDR1 is SNHLY, CDR2 FYNNEI, per germline. The CDR3, as DNA: TGTGCCAGCAGTGCCGGGAGTAACACCGGGGAGCTGTTTTTT. Protein sequence: CASSAGSNTGELFF.

The CDR3: CASSSGGGPAFF. As DNA, the CDR3 is TGTGCCAGCAGTTCGGGGGGGGGACCCGCTTTCTTT. The V gene is TRBV28, the J gene TRBJ1-1, with D possibly matching TRBD1 (5 bases). V was shortened by 4 bases and J by 11 bases, with 14 bases between the two germline ends. Germline loops: CDR1 MDHEN, CDR2 SYDVKM. The CDR3 sequence is 12 residues long.

The rearrangement joins TRBV7-8 to TRBJ2-1, with 12 bases lining up with TRBD2. V lost 0 bases to trimming and J lost 4 bases; unmatched junction nucleotides: 4. Germline CDR1 and CDR2: SGHVS and FQNEAQ. The CDR3 contains 17 residues. The chain's CDR3 is CASSLASSGREYNEQFF. CDR3 in DNA: TGTGCCAGCAGCTTAGCCTCTAGCGGGAGGGAATACAATGAGCAGTTCTTC.

There are many counts of this clonotype. This chain uses TRBV11-1 with TRBJ2-1; 11 bases are a match to TRBD2. CDR3 length equals 16 residues. V was pared by 4 bases and J by 4 bases, with 6 bases of the junction left unmatched. Germline V gene lookup returns CDR1 SGHAT and CDR2 FQDESV (reference sequence). CDR3 in amino acids: CASSSPGTSGYNEQFF. The DNA of the CDR3 is TGTGCCAGCAGCTCCCCTGGGACTAGCGGATACAATGAGCAGTTCTTC.

This clonotype was detected many times. The rearrangement links TRBV29-1 to TRBJ1-3; D is possibly TRBD1 (6 bases). CDR1 is SQVTM and CDR2 is ANQGSEA in the germline V gene. The CDR3 extends over 15 amino acids. Trimming stripped 4 bases from V and 0 bases from J, with 13 bases between. The CDR3 coding sequence is TGCAGCGTTGGGGGAGACAGGAGCTCTGGAAACACCATATATTTT. It is translated as CSVGGDRSSGNTIYF.

In this sample, this clonotype turned up a few times. This chain connects TRBV6-1 to TRBJ2-7; no firm D call. Germline assignment: CDR1 MNHNS and CDR2 SASEGT. Trimming left V 1 base short and J 2 bases short, with 6 bases between. The CDR3 is made up of 13 amino acids. CDR3 sequence reads: CASSEELPYEQYV. The CDR3 DNA reads as TGTGCCAGCAGTGAAGAATTACCCTACGAGCAGTACGTC.

This clonotype came up once. The chain uses TRBV10-1 and TRBJ2-3, with 8 bases that match TRBD1. CDR1 is WNHNN and CDR2 is SYGVQD in the germline V gene (reference sequence). Germline trimming cut 6 bases from V and 1 base from J; bases unmatched to any gene: 9. CDR3 size: 16 residues. The chain's CDR3 is CASRKTGEWRTDTQYF. The CDR3 DNA reads TGCGCCAGCAGGAAGACAGGGGAATGGCGCACAGATACGCAGTATTTT.

This clonotype has a count of ten or more. The V call is TRBV5-1, the J call TRBJ2-6; no clear D. Trimming shortened V by 0 bases and J by 3 bases, and 7 bases separated the two germline ends. This CDR3 has 15 residues. Germline V gene sequence: CDR1 SGHRS, CDR2 YFSETQ. Here the CDR3 reads CASSLAKGGANVLTF. The CDR3 nucleotides are TGCGCCAGCAGCTTGGCCAAGGGTGGGGCCAACGTCCTGACTTTC.

At least ten counts were recorded for this clonotype. V gene TRBV3-1 combines with J gene TRBJ1-1; TRBD1 agrees at 7 bases. This CDR3 has 13 residues. From germline, CDR1 is LGHDT and CDR2 YNNKEL (reference sequence). The J segment lost 7 bases and the V segment lost 2 bases, leaving 4 bases of the junction unmatched. In DNA, the CDR3 is TGTGCCAGCAGCCAACAGACAGGGAATGAAGCTTTCTTT. Protein: CASSQQTGNEAFF.

This clonotype was seen more than once but under ten times. The chain links TRBV11-3 to TRBJ1-1; TRBD1 matches at 9 bases. Germline lookup yields CDR1 SGHNT and CDR2 YENEEA. V was clipped by 3 bases and J by 0 bases; unmatched bases: 5. The CDR3 spans 16 residues. The CDR3 DNA follows: TGTGCCAGCAGCTTTGGGACAGGGACCATGAACACTGAAGCTTTCTTT. Translated: CASSFGTGTMNTEAFF.

The chain combines TRBV6-2 or TRBV6-3 with TRBJ2-7; weak D call: TRBD2 (7 bases). Germline lookup yields CDR1 MNHEY and CDR2 SVGEGT. The CDR3 is 13 residues long. The V gene lost 7 bases and the J gene lost 2 bases, with 12 bases spanning the gap. The CDR3 sequence is CASKAGATYEQYV. As DNA, the CDR3 is TGTGCCAGCAAGGCGGGGGCAACCTACGAGCAGTACGTC.

In its sample, this clonotype was seen many times. This chain joins TRBV10-1 and TRBJ2-3; 10 nucleotides align to TRBD2. Germline V gene data show CDR1 as WNHNN and CDR2 as SYGVQD (reference sequence). V trimming: 3 bases; J trimming: 5 bases; junction bases outside the gene matches: 2. CDR3 length equals 14 residues. This CDR3 reads CASSDLAGVDTQYF. CDR3 nucleotide sequence: TGCGCCAGCAGTGACCTAGCGGGAGTAGATACGCAGTATTTT.

This clonotype showed up many times. This chain connects TRBV5-6 to TRBJ1-3, with D possibly matching TRBD1 (5 bases). Looked up from germline, CDR1 is SGHDT and CDR2 is YYEEEE. The length of the CDR3 is 16 residues. The V end lost 0 bases, the J end lost 0 bases, and 10 bases lay between the germline ends. The CDR3 loop is CASSLGLQDSGNTIYF. The CDR3 DNA reads as TGTGCCAGCAGCTTGGGGCTACAGGACTCTGGAAACACCATATATTTT.

The gene calls are TRBV10-3 and TRBJ2-7; D is ambiguous. Germline-derived CDR1 and CDR2 are ENHRY and SYGVKD. The CDR3 covers 15 residues. Trimming left V 6 bases short and J 2 bases short, with 17 bases between. The CDR3 sequence is CAISPATRKTYEQYF. Here the CDR3 DNA reads TGTGCCATCAGCCCGGCCACCCGTAAGACCTACGAGCAGTACTTC.